This T cell receptor (beta chain) was sequenced during a study of identical twins. General study results and limits: Without tracking the same donors, conclusions rested on cross-sectional statistical analysis. Out-of-frame alpha sequences common to twins exhibited a surplus of low generation probability.

Unique molecular identifiers were present on cDNA, and template switching added a universal primer site. One entry per CDR3 protein results from TCRdb running MiXCR on the 5' RACE reads. The sample lists hundreds of thousands of distinct CDR3 sequences, 10% to 15% occurring once. Only healthy Caucasians were enrolled as donors. V lost 3 bases, J lost 8 bases, and 13 bases lay in between. The CDR3 sequence is 13 residues long. As for this clonotype: The antigen is undetermined.

The sample was also linked to a second study, of yellow fever vaccine responses in identical twins.

The receptor's source is a woman in her late teens or twenties in good health. This sequence joins TRBV12-3 or TRBV12-4 and TRBJ1-2, with D uncertain. Input material: PBMCs. In nucleotides, the CDR3 is TGTGCCAGCAGTTTGTCAGCGTTAATCGGCTACACCTTC. It encodes CASSLSALIGYTF.